This T cell receptor beta chain was identified during a study of blood T cell repertoires in COVID-19. Turning to the study itself: T cells, B-cell-depleted T cells, or PBMCs provided the cDNA or gDNA that served as material.

The CDR3 extends over 15 amino acids. The germline V gene has CDR1 MNHEY and CDR2 SVGAGI. Trimming took off 0 bases at V and 2 bases at J, with 11 bases between the two ends. Method: immunoSEQ multiplex PCR; TCRdb's copy keeps in-frame clones and lacks some. The sample has about 250,000 clones; about 90% are singletons. The rearrangement joins TRBV6-5 to TRBJ2-7, with a weak D call TRBD1 (6 bases). Sample: peripheral blood. The sequence came from an elderly man with acute or convalescent COVID-19. The CDR3 sequence: CASSYSQGSAYEQYF. CDR3 nucleotides: TGTGCCAGCAGTTACTCGCAGGGGTCGGCCTACGAGCAGTACTTC.